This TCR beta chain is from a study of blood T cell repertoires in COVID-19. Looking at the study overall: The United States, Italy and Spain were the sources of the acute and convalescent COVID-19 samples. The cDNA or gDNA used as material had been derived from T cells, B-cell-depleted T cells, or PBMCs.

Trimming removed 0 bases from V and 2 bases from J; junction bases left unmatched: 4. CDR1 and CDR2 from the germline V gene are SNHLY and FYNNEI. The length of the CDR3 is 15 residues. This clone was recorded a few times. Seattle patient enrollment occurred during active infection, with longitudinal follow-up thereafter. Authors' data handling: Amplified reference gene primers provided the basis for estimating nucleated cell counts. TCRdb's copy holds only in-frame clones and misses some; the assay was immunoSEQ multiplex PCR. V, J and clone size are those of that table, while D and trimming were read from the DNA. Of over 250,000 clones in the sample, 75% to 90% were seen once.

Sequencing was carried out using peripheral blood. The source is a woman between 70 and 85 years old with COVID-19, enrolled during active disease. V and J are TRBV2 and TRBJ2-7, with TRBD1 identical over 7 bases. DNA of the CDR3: TGTGCCAGCAGTGAAGCCCGGGACAGAGCCTACGAGCAGTACTTC. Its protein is CASSEARDRAYEQYF.